This T cell receptor (beta chain) derives from a study of blood T cell repertoires in COVID-19. Study context: Acute-phase and convalescent COVID-19 samples originated in the United States, Italy and Spain. Nucleic acid was either cDNA or gDNA, and it came from T cells, B-cell-depleted T cells, or PBMCs.

Seattle patient enrollment occurred during active infection, with longitudinal follow-up thereafter. Assay: immunoSEQ multiplex PCR; the TCRdb copy retains only in-frame clones and omits some. The table has about 330,000 clones, approximately 90% seen once. This clone was seen repeatedly, ten times or more. V was cut by 2 bases and J by 3 bases, with 13 bases left in between. CDR1 and CDR2 from the germline V gene are MDHEN and SYDVKM. This CDR3 has 15 residues. Sequenced input: peripheral blood. The V and J genes are TRBV28 and TRBJ1-2; D not resolved. This TCR was recovered from a man aged 25-45 years with COVID-19, enrolled during active disease. The CDR3 protein is CASSLAPTQYYGYTF. The DNA of the CDR3 is TGTGCCAGCAGTTTAGCCCCAACCCAGTACTATGGCTACACCTTC.